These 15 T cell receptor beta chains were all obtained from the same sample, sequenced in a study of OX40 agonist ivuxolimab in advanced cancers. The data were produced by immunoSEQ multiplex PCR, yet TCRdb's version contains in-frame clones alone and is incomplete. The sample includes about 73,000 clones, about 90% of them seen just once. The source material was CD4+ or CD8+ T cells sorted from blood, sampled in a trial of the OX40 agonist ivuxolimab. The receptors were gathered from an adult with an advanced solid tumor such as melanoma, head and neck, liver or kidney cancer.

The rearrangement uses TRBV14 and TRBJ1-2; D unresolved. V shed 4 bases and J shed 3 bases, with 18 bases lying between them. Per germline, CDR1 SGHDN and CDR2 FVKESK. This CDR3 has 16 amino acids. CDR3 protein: CASSPFEGLSDYGYTF. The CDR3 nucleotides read TGTGCCAGCAGCCCTTTCGAGGGTCTTTCAGACTATGGCTACACCTTC.

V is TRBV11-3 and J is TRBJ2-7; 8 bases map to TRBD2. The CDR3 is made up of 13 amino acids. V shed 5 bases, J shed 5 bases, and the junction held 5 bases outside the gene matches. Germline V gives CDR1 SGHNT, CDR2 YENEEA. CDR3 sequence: CASSGGREDEQYF. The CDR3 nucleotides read TGTGCCAGCAGCGGGGGGCGGGAGGACGAGCAGTACTTC.

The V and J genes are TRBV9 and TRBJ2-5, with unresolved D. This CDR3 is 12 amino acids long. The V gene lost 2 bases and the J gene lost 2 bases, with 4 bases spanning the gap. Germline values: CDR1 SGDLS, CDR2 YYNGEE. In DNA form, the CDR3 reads TGTGCCAGCAGCGTGGGTCAAGAGACCCAGTACTTC. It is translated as CASSVGQETQYF.

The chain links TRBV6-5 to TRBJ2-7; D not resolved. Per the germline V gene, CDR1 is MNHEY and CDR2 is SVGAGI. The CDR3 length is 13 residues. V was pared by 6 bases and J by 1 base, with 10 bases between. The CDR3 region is CASSQEFSYEQYF. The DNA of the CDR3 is TGTGCCAGCAGCCAAGAATTTTCCTACGAGCAGTACTTC.

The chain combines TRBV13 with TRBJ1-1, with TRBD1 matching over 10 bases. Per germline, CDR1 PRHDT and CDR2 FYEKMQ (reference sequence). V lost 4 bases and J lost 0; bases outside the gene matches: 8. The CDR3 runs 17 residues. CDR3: CASSSFDRGRVNTEAFF. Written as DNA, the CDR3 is TGTGCCAGCAGCTCCTTCGACAGGGGGCGGGTGAACACTGAAGCTTTCTTT.

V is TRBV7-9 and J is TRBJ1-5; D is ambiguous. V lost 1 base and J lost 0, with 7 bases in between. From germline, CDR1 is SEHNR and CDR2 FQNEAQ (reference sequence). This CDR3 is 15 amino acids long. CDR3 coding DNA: TGTGCCAGCAGCTTAGGGTCGGGTAGCAATCAGCCCCAGCATTTT. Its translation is CASSLGSGSNQPQHF.

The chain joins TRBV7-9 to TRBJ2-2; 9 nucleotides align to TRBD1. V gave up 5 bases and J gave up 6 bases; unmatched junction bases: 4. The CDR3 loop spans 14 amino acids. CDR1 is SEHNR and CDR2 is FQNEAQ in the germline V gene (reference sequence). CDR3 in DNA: TGTGCCAGCAGCCCCGACAGGGGGGCCGGGGAGCTGTTTTTT. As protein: CASSPDRGAGELFF.

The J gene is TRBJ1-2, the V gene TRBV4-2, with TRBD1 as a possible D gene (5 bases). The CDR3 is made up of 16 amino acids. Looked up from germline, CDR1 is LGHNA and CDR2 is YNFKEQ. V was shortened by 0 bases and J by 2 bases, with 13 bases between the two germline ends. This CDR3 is CASSQEALRGNYGYTF. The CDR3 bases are TGTGCCAGCAGCCAAGAAGCGCTACGGGGGAACTATGGCTACACCTTC.

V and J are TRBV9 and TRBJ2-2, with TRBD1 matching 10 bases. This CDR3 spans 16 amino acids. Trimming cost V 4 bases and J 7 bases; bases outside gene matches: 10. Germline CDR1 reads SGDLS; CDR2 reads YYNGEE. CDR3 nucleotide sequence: TGTGCCAGCAGCTTCCGGACAGGGGGACGGAACGGGGAGCTGTTTTTT. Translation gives CASSFRTGGRNGELFF.

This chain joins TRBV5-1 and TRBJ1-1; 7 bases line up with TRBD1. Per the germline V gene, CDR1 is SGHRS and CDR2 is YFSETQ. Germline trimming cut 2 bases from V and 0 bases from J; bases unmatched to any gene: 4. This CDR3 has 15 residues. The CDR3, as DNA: TGCGCCAGCAGCTTAAGGCAGGGGGTGAACACTGAAGCTTTCTTT. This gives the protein CASSLRQGVNTEAFF.

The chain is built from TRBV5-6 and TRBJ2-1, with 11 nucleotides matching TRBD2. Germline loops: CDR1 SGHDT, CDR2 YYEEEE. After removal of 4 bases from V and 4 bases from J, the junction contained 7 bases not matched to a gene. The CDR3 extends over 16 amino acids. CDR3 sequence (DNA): TGTGCCAGCAGCCCCCTCGTAGCGGGAGGGTACAATGAGCAGTTCTTC. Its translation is CASSPLVAGGYNEQFF. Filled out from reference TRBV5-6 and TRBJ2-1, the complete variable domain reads DAGVTQSPTHLIKTRGQQVTLRCSPKSGHDTVSWYQQALGQGPQFIFQYYEEEERQRGNFPDRFSGHQFPNYSSELNVNALLLGDSALYLCASSPLVAGGYNEQFFGPGTRLTVL.

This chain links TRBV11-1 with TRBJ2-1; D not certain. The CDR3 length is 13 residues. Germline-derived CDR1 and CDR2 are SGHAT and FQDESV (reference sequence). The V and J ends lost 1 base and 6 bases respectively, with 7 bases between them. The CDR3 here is CASSLGGSNEQFF. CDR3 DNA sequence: TGTGCCAGCAGCTTAGGGGGATCCAATGAGCAGTTCTTC.

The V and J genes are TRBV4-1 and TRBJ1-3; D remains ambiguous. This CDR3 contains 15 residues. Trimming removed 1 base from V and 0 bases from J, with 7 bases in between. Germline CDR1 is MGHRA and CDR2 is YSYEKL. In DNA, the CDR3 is TGCGCCAGCAGCCAAGTAACAGACTCTGGAAACACCATATATTTT. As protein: CASSQVTDSGNTIYF.

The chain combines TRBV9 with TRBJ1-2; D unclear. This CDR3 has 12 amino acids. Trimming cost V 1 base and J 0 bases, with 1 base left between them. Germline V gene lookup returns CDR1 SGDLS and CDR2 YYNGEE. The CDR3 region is CASSVSNYGYTF. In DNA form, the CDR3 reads TGTGCCAGCAGCGTATCTAACTATGGCTACACCTTC.

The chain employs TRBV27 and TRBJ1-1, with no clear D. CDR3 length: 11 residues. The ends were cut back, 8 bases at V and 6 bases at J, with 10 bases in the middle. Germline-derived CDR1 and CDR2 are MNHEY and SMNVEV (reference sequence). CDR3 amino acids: CASLGRPEAFF. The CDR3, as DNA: TGTGCCAGCCTAGGGAGGCCTGAAGCTTTCTTT.